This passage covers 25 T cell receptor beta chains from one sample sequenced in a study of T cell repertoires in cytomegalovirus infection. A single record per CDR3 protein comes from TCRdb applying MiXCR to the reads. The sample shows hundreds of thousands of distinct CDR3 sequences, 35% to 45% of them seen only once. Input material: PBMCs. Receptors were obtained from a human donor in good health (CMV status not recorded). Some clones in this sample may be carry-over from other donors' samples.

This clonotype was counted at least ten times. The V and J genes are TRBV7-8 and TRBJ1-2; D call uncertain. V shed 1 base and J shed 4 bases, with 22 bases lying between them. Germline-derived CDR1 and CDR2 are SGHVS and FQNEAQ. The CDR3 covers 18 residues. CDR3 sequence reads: CASSLGRSSQTTGYGYTF. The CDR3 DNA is TGTGCCAGCAGCTTAGGGAGGTCGTCACAGACAACCGGCTATGGCTACACCTTC.

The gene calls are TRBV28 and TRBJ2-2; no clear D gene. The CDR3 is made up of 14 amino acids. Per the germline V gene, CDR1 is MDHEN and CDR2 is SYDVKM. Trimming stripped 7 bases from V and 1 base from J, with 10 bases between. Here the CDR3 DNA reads TGTGCCAGCACCCAAGGCGTGAACACCGGGGAGCTGTTTTTT. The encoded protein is CASTQGVNTGELFF.

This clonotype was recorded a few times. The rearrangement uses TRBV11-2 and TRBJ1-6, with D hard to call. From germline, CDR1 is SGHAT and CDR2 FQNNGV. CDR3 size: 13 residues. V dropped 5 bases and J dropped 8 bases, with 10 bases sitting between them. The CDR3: CASSPIYDSPLHF. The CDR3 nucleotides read TGTGCCAGCAGCCCTATTTATGATTCACCCCTCCACTTT.

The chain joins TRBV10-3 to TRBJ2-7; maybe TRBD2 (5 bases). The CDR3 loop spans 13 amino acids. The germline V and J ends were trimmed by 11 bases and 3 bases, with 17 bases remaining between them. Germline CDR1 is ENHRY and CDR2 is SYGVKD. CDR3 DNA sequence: TGTGCCTCACACGGGCCGGGAAACTACGAGCAGTACTTC. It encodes CASHGPGNYEQYF.

The CDR3 nucleotides read TGTGCCAGTCTACTAGCGGGAGGTGATGAGCAGTTCTTC. It encodes CASLLAGGDEQFF. This sequence joins TRBV28 and TRBJ2-1, with TRBD2 identical over 12 bases. This CDR3 has 13 amino acids. Germline values: CDR1 MDHEN, CDR2 SYDVKM. V dropped 9 bases and J dropped 8; count of bases not matched to a gene: 5.

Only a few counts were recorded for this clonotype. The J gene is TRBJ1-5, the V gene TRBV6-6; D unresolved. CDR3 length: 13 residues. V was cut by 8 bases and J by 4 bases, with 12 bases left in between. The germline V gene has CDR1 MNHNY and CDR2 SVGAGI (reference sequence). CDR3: CASVPGGNQPQHF. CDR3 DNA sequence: TGTGCCAGCGTCCCCGGCGGGAATCAGCCCCAGCATTTT.

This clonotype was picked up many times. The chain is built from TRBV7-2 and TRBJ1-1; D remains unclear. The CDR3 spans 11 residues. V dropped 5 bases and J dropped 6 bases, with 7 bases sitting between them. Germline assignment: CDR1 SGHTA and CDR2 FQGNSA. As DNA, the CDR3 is TGTGCCAGCAGCCGTGGCCCTGAAGCTTTCTTT. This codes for CASSRGPEAFF.

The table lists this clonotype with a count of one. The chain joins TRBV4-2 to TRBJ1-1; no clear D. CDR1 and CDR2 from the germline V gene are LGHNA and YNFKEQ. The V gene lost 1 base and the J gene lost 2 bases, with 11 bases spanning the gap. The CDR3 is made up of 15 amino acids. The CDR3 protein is CASSQVVAVNTEAFF. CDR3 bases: TGTGCCAGCAGCCAAGTTGTGGCGGTTAACACTGAAGCTTTCTTT.

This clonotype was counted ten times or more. This CDR3 is CASSLEVQYF. CDR3 sequence (DNA): TGTGCCAGCAGCTTAGAGGTGCAGTACTTC. This chain joins TRBV7-2 and TRBJ2-7; D is uncertain. V was trimmed by 1 base and J by 9 bases, leaving 4 bases between them. The CDR3 covers 10 residues. Germline V CDR1 and CDR2: SGHTA, FQGNSA.

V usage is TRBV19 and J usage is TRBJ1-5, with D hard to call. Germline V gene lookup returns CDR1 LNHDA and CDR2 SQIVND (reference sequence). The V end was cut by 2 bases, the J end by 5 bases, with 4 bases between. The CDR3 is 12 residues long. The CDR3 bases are TGTGCCAGTAGTATATGGGATCAGCCCCAGCATTTT. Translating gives CASSIWDQPQHF.

The CDR3: CSVGNLDRSSSNEQYF. The CDR3 region has the DNA TGCAGCGTTGGAAATTTGGACAGGTCTTCGTCGAACGAGCAGTACTTC. This chain joins TRBV29-1 and TRBJ2-7, with 7 bases fitting TRBD1. CDR1 is SQVTM and CDR2 is ANQGSEA in the germline V gene. With V trimmed by 4 bases and J by 5 bases, 17 bases remained unmatched. This CDR3 comprises 16 residues.

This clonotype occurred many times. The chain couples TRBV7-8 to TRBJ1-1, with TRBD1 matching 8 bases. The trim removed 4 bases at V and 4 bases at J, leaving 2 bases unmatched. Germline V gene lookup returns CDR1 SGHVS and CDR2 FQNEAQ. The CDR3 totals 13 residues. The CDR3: CASSWTGPTEAFF. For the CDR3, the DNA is TGTGCCAGCAGCTGGACAGGGCCCACTGAAGCTTTCTTT.

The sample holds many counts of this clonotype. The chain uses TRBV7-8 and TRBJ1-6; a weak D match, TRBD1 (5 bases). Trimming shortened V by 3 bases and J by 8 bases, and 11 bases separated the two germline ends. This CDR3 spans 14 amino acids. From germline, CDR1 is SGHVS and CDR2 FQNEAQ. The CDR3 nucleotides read TGTGCCAGCAGCTTGTCTCTCAGGGATTCACCCCTCCACTTT. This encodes CASSLSLRDSPLHF.

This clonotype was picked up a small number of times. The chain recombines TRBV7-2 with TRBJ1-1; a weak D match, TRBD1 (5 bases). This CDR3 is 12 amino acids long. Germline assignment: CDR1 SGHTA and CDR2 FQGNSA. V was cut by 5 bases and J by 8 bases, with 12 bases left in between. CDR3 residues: CASSPRGVEAFF. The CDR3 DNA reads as TGTGCCAGCAGCCCCCGGGGGGTGGAAGCTTTCTTT.

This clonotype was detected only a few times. The DNA of the CDR3 is TGTGCCAGCAGTGAAGTTGGGGTACGAGAGACCCAGTACTTC. Its protein product is CASSEVGVRETQYF. This rearrangement joins TRBV6-1 to TRBJ2-5, with D hard to call. CDR3 length equals 14 residues. With 1 base removed from V and 4 bases from J, the gap between germline ends came to 10 bases. Germline lookup yields CDR1 MNHNS and CDR2 SASEGT.

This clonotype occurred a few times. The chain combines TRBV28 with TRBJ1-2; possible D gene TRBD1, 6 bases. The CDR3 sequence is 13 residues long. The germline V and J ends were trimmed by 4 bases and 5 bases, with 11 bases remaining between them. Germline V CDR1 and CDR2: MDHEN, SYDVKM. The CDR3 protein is CASSSGDRYGYTF. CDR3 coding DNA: TGTGCCAGCAGTTCAGGGGATAGGTATGGCTACACCTTC.

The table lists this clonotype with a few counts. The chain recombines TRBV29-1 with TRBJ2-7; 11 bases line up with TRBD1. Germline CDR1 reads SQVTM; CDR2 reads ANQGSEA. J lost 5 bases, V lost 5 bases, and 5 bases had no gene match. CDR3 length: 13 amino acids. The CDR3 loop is CSVRDRGSDEQYF. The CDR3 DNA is TGCAGCGTTCGGGACAGGGGGTCAGACGAGCAGTACTTC.

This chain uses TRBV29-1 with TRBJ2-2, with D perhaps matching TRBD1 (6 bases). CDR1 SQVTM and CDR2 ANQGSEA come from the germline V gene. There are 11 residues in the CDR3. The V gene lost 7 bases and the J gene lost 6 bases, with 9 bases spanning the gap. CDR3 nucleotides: TGCAGCGCCAACAGGGCCGGGGAGCTGTTTTTT. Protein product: CSANRAGELFF.

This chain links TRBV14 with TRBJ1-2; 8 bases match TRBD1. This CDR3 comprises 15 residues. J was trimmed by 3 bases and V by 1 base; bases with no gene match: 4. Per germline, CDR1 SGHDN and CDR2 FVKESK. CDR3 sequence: CASSQGQGFDYGYTF. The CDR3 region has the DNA TGTGCCAGCAGCCAAGGACAGGGGTTCGACTATGGCTACACCTTC.

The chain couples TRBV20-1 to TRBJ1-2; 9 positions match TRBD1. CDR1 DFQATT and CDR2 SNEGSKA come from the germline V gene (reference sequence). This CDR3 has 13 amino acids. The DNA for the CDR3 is TGCAGCACGGGGACAGGGACTAACTATGGCTACACCTTC. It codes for CSTGTGTNYGYTF.

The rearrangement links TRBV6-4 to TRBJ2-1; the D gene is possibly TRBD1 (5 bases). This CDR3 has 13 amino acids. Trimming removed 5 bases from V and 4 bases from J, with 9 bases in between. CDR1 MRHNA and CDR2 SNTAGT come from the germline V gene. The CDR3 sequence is CASSRGRYNEQFF. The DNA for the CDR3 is TGTGCCAGCAGTAGGGGAAGATACAATGAGCAGTTCTTC.

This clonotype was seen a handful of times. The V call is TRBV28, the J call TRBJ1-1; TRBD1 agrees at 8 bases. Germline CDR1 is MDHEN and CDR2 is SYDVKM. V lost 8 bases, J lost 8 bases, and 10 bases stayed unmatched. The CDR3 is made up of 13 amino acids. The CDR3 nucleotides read TGTGCCAGCGGCTGGGGACAGGTGCGAGAAGCTTTCTTT. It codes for CASGWGQVREAFF.

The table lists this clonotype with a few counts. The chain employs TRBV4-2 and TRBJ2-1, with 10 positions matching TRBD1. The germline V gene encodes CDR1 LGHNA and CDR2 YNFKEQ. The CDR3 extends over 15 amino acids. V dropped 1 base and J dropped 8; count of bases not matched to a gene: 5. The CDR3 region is CASSQGTGGGDEQFF. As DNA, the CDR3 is TGTGCCAGCAGCCAAGGGACAGGGGGTGGCGATGAGCAGTTCTTC.

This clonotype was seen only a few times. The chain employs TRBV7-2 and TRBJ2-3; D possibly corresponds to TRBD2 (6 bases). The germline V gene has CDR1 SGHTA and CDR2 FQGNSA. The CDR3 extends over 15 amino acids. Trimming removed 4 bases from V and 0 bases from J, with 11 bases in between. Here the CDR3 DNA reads TGTGCCAGCAGCTCCCTAGCGAGAAGCACAGATACGCAGTATTTT. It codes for CASSSLARSTDTQYF.

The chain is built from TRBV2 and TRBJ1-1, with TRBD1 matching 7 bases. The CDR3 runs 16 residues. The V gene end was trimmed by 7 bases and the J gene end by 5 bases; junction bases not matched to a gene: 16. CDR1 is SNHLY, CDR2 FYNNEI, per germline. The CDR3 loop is CASNTGTAFLGTEAFF. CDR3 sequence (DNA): TGTGCCAGCAACACCGGGACAGCGTTTCTGGGGACTGAAGCTTTCTTT.